The 30 T cell receptor beta chains given below trace back to one sample, sequenced in a study of TET2 disruption in CD19-targeted CAR T cells. Some clones are missing from TCRdb's copy, which holds only in-frame ones; the method was immunoSEQ multiplex PCR. The table for this sample gives under 30,000 clones. No antigen has been identified for these receptors. Indicated treatment: autologous CTL019 cells: CD19 CAR with 4-1BB and CD3 zeta domains. The specimen was CD8- CAR+ T cells sorted from cultured blood T cells, collected for CD19 CAR T cell therapy. The subset denotes: CD8-negative CAR-positive T cells from the infusion product. These receptors all stem from a man aged 70-80 years with chronic lymphocytic leukemia.

About this clone: The read ends 3 residues shy of where the CDR3 ends; the end is completed using the germline J gene. The chain recombines TRBV4-2 with TRBJ2-2, with 12 bases lining up with TRBD2. Trimming at V came to 0 bases and at J to 7 bases, leaving 6 bases not matched to a gene. The CDR3 has 17 residues. The V gene's germline CDR1 is LGHNA and CDR2 YNFKEQ. The CDR3 bases that were read are TGTGCCAGCAGCCAAGACTCTAGCGGGGGGGCCGGCGGGGAG. Amino acids: CASSQDSSGGAGGE. The CDR3 as a whole reads CASSQDSSGGAGGELFF.

As concerns this clone: The junction does not match germline at one end; this may be a read error. The read finishes 3 residues shy of the CDR3 end, and the germline J gene is used to complete it. This chain joins TRBV4-2 and TRBJ2-1; D is possibly TRBD2 (7 bases). The CDR3 sequence is 17 residues long. CDR1 and CDR2 from the germline V gene are LGHNA and YNFKEQ. The CDR3 sequence is CASSQEGGVSSYNEQFF. Partial CDR3 DNA: TGCGCCAGCAGCCAAGAGGGGGGGGTGAGCTCCTACAATGAG.

As to this clone: Read data end 3 residues before the CDR3 end; the end is taken from the germline J gene. This chain joins TRBV18 and TRBJ1-1, with no clear D. Per germline, CDR1 KGHSH and CDR2 LQKENI. This CDR3 is 16 amino acids long. The part of the CDR3 DNA that was read is TGTGCCAGCTCACCTAGGACTAGCGGGAGTGGGGATACG. It is translated as CASSPRTSGSGDT. In full, the CDR3 reads CASSPRTSGSGDTAFF.

As regards this clone: With the read ending 3 residues before the CDR3 end, the germline J gene is used to fill in that end. V usage is TRBV18 and J usage is TRBJ2-7; 7 bases line up with TRBD1. This CDR3 has 13 residues. V shed 4 bases and J 5 bases; nucleotides not matched to a gene: 5. Germline V gene lookup returns CDR1 KGHSH and CDR2 LQKENI. The CDR3: CASSLDRVNEQYF. CDR3 bases read: TGTGCCAGCTCACTTGACAGGGTAAACGAG.

As to this clone: The CDR3 end is not reached by the read, which stops 3 residues before it; the germline J gene fills it in. V gene TRBV19 combines with J gene TRBJ2-1; the match to TRBD2 covers 7 bases. V gave up 0 bases and J gave up 2 bases; unmatched junction bases: 7. The CDR3 spans 17 residues. The germline CDR1 and CDR2 sequences are LNHDA and SQIVND (reference sequence). CDR3 DNA (partial): TGTGCCAGTAGTATAGAAGGCGGGCTAGCGGCCTACAATGAG. Translation gives CASSIEGGLAAYNE. The entire CDR3 is CASSIEGGLAAYNEQFF.

Details on this clone: The CDR3 goes on 3 residues after the read ends, and that part is filled in from the germline J gene. V usage is TRBV28 and J usage is TRBJ2-7; D may be TRBD1 (5 bases). V lost 9 bases, J lost 0 bases, and 21 bases lay in between. The germline V gene has CDR1 MDHEN and CDR2 SYDVKM. This CDR3 comprises 16 residues. The CDR3 DNA, read in part, is TGTGCCAGTCGCCCTACCCTGGGGCAGACCTCCTACGAG. As protein: CASRPTLGQTSYE. The full CDR3 protein is CASRPTLGQTSYEQYF.

With respect to this clone: Germline and junction disagree at one end, which may indicate a read error. The read ends 3 residues shy of where the CDR3 ends; the end is completed using the germline J gene. Other nucleotide sequences in the sample specify the same CDR3. The V and J genes are TRBV4-1 and TRBJ1-3; D possibly corresponds to TRBD1 (5 bases). The CDR3 is made up of 15 amino acids. Germline CDR1 MGHRA, CDR2 YSYEKL. The part of the CDR3 DNA that was read is TGCGCCAGCAGCCAAGTTACAGGCCCGGGAAACACT. Its protein is CASSQVTGPGNT. The whole CDR3 region reads CASSQVTGPGNTIYF.

Concerning this clone: Coverage ceases 3 residues before the CDR3 finishes, and the germline J gene fills in the end. The chain combines TRBV11-2 with TRBJ1-4; D is uncertain. The CDR3 covers 14 residues. Germline loops: CDR1 SGHAT, CDR2 FQNNGV. Trimming removed 5 bases from V and 2 bases from J, with 9 bases in between. The CDR3: CASSQERTNEKLFF. Incomplete CDR3 DNA: TGTGCCAGCAGCCAAGAGAGGACTAATGAAAAA. Full variable domain (outside the CDR3, taken from reference TRBV11-2 and TRBJ1-4): EAGVAQSPRYKIIEKRQSVAFWCNPISGHATLYWYQQILGQGPKLLIQFQNNGVVDDSQLPKDRFSAERLKGVDSTLKIQPAKLEDSAVYLCASSQERTNEKLFFGSGTQLSVL.

In the case of this clone: The CDR3 goes on 3 residues after the read ends, and that part is filled in from the germline J gene. J is TRBJ1-6 and V is TRBV9; 8 bases are a match to TRBD1. Germline V gene sequence: CDR1 SGDLS, CDR2 YYNGEE. CDR3 size: 14 residues. Germline trimming cut 3 bases from V and 5 bases from J; bases unmatched to any gene: 1. CDR3 residues: CASSGQGNNSPLHF. The sequenced part of the CDR3 DNA is TGTGCCAGCAGCGGACAGGGGAATAATTCACCC. Full variable domain (rest looked up from reference TRBV9 and TRBJ1-6): DSGVTQTPKHLITATGQRVTLRCSPRSGDLSVYWYQQSLDQGLQFLIQYYNGEERAKGNILERFSAQQFPDLHSELNLSSLELGDSALYFCASSGQGNNSPLHFGNGTRLTVT.

About this clone itself: The observed sequence ends 3 residues before the CDR3 terminus, with the missing tail filled in from the germline J gene. The chain combines TRBV29-1 with TRBJ1-1; D call uncertain. Trimming took 4 bases from V and 1 from J, leaving 4 bases between them. This CDR3 is built from 11 residues. Germline CDR1 is SQVTM and CDR2 is ANQGSEA. The sequenced CDR3 bases are TGCAGCGTTGCACAGAACACTGAA. Translation: CSVAQNTE. The CDR3 reads in full as CSVAQNTEAFF.

CDR3 loop: CASSHGQGVSYGYTF. CDR3 bases read: TGTGCCAGCAGCCACGGACAAGGGGTATCCTATGGC. The chain uses TRBV5-4 and TRBJ1-2; D may be TRBD1 (5 bases). Read sequence stops 3 residues before the CDR3 end, and the germline J gene provides the missing end. CDR1 and CDR2 (germline): SGHNT, YYREEE (reference sequence). Between the trimmed V and J ends, which lost 4 bases and 4 bases, there was a span of 17 bases. There are 15 residues in the CDR3.

Turning to this clone: The CDR3 extends 3 residues past the end of the read, so its final part is completed from the germline J gene. The chain recombines TRBV30 with TRBJ2-4, with 7 bases identical to TRBD1. This CDR3 has 13 amino acids. Germline loops: CDR1 GTSNPN, CDR2 SVGIG (reference sequence). The part of the CDR3 DNA that was read is TGTGCCTGGAGTGTCGGGACAGTCTATGGT. Protein: CAWSVGTVYG. Given in full, the CDR3 is CAWSVGTVYGQYF.

Note on this clone: From the germline J gene comes the end of the CDR3, since the read stops 3 residues before it. The chain joins TRBV28 to TRBJ2-1, with TRBD1 matching over 7 bases. The junction had 10 bases not matched to a gene; V was cut back by 7 bases and J by 4 bases. Germline V gives CDR1 MDHEN, CDR2 SYDVKM. The length of the CDR3 is 15 residues. The DNA read from the CDR3 is TGTGCCAGCATCTCCCGGGACAGTCAATACAATGAG. Amino acid sequence: CASISRDSQYNE. The full-length CDR3 reads as CASISRDSQYNEQFF.

To note about this clone: The DNA ends 3 residues before the CDR3 does, and the rest of the CDR3 is filled in from the germline J gene. J is TRBJ1-1 and V is TRBV10-3, with D possibly matching TRBD1 (6 bases). The CDR3 covers 14 residues. Germline V gene sequence: CDR1 ENHRY, CDR2 SYGVKD. Trimming pared 6 bases from V and 2 bases from J, leaving 13 bases between. The CDR3 DNA, read in part, is TGTGCCATCAGACCGACAGGAGATAACACTGAA. Amino acid sequence: CAIRPTGDNTE. The full-length CDR3 reads as CAIRPTGDNTEAFF.

Notes on this clone: The read ends 3 residues before the CDR3 terminus; that terminus is restored from the germline J gene. The V call is TRBV30, the J call TRBJ2-3; 11 bases are a match to TRBD2. Germline assignment: CDR1 GTSNPN and CDR2 SVGIG (reference sequence). The CDR3 spans 16 residues. V lost 2 bases, J lost 4 bases, and 8 bases stayed unmatched. CDR3 bases read: TGTGCCTGGAGTCCCTTAGCGGGGGGGGGATCAGATACG. Its translation is CAWSPLAGGGSDT. The full CDR3 sequence reads CAWSPLAGGGSDTQYF. Complete variable domain (other parts from reference TRBV30 and TRBJ2-3): SQTIHQWPATLVQPVGSPLSLECTVEGTSNPNLYWYRQAAGRGLQLLFYSVGIGQISSEVPQNLSASRPQDRQFILSSKKLLLSDSGFYLCAWSPLAGGGSDTQYFGPGTRLTVL.

About this clone: The CDR3 is cut off 3 residues early in the read; its end comes from the germline J gene. Other nucleotide sequences from this sample produce the same CDR3. J is TRBJ2-3 and V is TRBV20-1, with 10 bases identical to TRBD1. With 4 bases clipped from V and 6 bases from J, the junction kept 7 bases outside the gene matches. This CDR3 spans 14 amino acids. Per the germline V gene, CDR1 is DFQATT and CDR2 is SNEGSKA (reference sequence). CDR3 bases read: TGCAGTGCTATTCCGGGACAGGGGTCGGATACG. Residues: CSAIPGQGSDT. The whole CDR3 sequence reads CSAIPGQGSDTQYF.

Concerning this clone: Read coverage stops 3 residues before the CDR3 terminus; the germline J gene supplies the remainder. The chain has TRBV11-2 and TRBJ2-4; perhaps TRBD1 as D (5 bases). This CDR3 has 14 amino acids. Germline assignment: CDR1 SGHAT and CDR2 FQNNGV. Partial CDR3 DNA: TGTGCCAGCAGTGGCAGGGCGGTAAACTATGGT. Translation: CASSGRAVNYG. The full CDR3 protein reads CASSGRAVNYGQYF.

Comment on this clone: The sequenced fragment ends 3 residues before the CDR3 boundary, so the rest is inferred from the germline J gene. The gene calls are TRBV19 and TRBJ1-1, with a tentative D call TRBD1 (6 bases). V shed 0 bases and J shed 0 bases, with 8 bases lying between them. Germline V gene sequence: CDR1 LNHDA, CDR2 SQIVND (reference sequence). The CDR3 loop spans 15 amino acids. The CDR3 reads CASSIEGTLNTEAFF. The CDR3 bases that were read are TGTGCCAGTAGTATAGAGGGGACACTGAACACTGAA.

About this clone: The missing CDR3 end, 3 residues past where the read stops, is filled in from the germline J gene. This rearrangement joins TRBV18 to TRBJ2-5; the match to TRBD2 covers 8 bases. Trimming at V came to 6 bases and at J to 1 base, leaving 4 bases not matched to a gene. The CDR3 consists of 14 residues. Germline V gene lookup returns CDR1 KGHSH and CDR2 LQKENI. CDR3 in amino acids: CASSLGLAQETQYF. CDR3 DNA (partial): TGTGCCAGCTCGCTAGGACTAGCCCAAGAGACC.

As for this clone: Coverage ceases 3 residues before the CDR3 finishes, and the germline J gene fills in the end. This chain links TRBV7-2 with TRBJ2-2; D is perhaps TRBD1 (6 bases). Germline CDR1 SGHTA, CDR2 FQGNSA. V gave up 8 bases and J gave up 2 bases, with 12 bases separating them. CDR3 size: 14 residues. CDR3 bases read: TGTGCCAGCCGAGTCGGGACAAACACCGGGGAG. This codes for CASRVGTNTGE. The full CDR3 reads CASRVGTNTGELFF.

To note about this clone: The read ends 3 residues shy of where the CDR3 ends; the end is completed using the germline J gene. V gene TRBV11-2 combines with J gene TRBJ1-2; the D gene is possibly TRBD1 (5 bases). The CDR3 is 15 residues long. Germline V gene data show CDR1 as SGHAT and CDR2 as FQNNGV. CDR3 DNA, as far as it was read: TGTGCCAGCAGCTTAGTCGGGACTTCAACAGATACC. It yields the protein CASSLVGTSTDT. The whole CDR3 protein reads CASSLVGTSTDTYTF.

CDR3 bases read: TGTGCCAGCAGTGAAGGTAGCGGGGGGTACTCCTACAATGAG. Protein product: CASSEGSGGYSYNE. The full CDR3 protein reads CASSEGSGGYSYNEQFF. The chain is built from TRBV6-1 and TRBJ2-1, with 10 bases fitting TRBD2. The DNA ends 3 residues before the CDR3 does, and the rest of the CDR3 is filled in from the germline J gene. Germline-derived CDR1 and CDR2 are MNHNS and SASEGT. Trimming removed 1 base from V and 0 bases from J; junction bases left unmatched: 3. This CDR3 is 17 amino acids long.

Turning to this clone: The read ends 3 residues before the CDR3 terminus; that terminus is restored from the germline J gene. This chain connects TRBV5-1 to TRBJ2-5, with 9 bases aligning to TRBD2. CDR1 and CDR2 (germline): SGHRS, YFSETQ. The CDR3 has 16 residues. The V and J ends lost 4 bases and 1 base, in that order; junction bases with no gene match: 8. The CDR3 loop reads CASSTTGGLAQETQYF. The sequenced part of the CDR3 DNA is TGCGCCAGCAGCACAACGGGGGGACTAGCCCAAGAGACC.

To note about this clone: The read terminates 3 residues before the CDR3 end, so the remaining end is supplied by the germline J gene. V and J are TRBV6-2 or TRBV6-3 and TRBJ1-2; a weak D match, TRBD1 (5 bases). V lost 6 bases to trimming and J lost 2 bases, with 16 bases between them. The CDR3 consists of 15 residues. The germline V gene has CDR1 MNHEY and CDR2 SVGEGT. Here the CDR3 reads CASSYPGGTNYGYTF. CDR3 DNA, as far as it was read: TGTGCCAGCAGCTACCCGGGGGGGACGAACTATGGC.

In the case of this clone: The missing CDR3 end, 3 residues past where the read stops, is filled in from the germline J gene. The chain recombines TRBV18 with TRBJ2-1; 7 bases match TRBD2. Trimming cost V 6 bases and J 3 bases; bases outside gene matches: 8. This CDR3 has 15 residues. Germline V gives CDR1 KGHSH, CDR2 LQKENI. CDR3 sequence reads: CASSTTGDYYNEQFF. CDR3 bases read: TGTGCCAGCTCCACCACGGGGGACTACTACAATGAG.

As for this clone: The read ends 3 residues before the CDR3 terminus; that terminus is restored from the germline J gene. J is TRBJ2-1 and V is TRBV20-1; perhaps TRBD1 as D (6 bases). Germline assignment: CDR1 DFQATT and CDR2 SNEGSKA (reference sequence). Deletions cut 1 base from V and 5 bases from J, with 9 bases between. The CDR3 is 13 residues long. This CDR3 is CSARGQANNEQFF. CDR3 DNA, as far as it was read: TGCAGTGCTAGAGGACAGGCCAACAATGAG.

Of note for this clone: From the germline J gene comes the end of the CDR3, since the read stops 3 residues before it. The chain recombines TRBV20-1 with TRBJ2-7, with D possibly matching TRBD2 (6 bases). The CDR3 sequence is 14 residues long. Germline CDR1 reads DFQATT; CDR2 reads SNEGSKA (reference sequence). Trimming shortened V by 3 bases and J by 0 bases, and 12 bases separated the two germline ends. CDR3 DNA (partial): TGCAGTGCTAGGAGTAGCGGAGACTCCTACGAG. It specifies CSARSSGDSYE. The full CDR3 is CSARSSGDSYEQYF.

As concerns this clone: The observed sequence ends 3 residues before the CDR3 terminus, with the missing tail filled in from the germline J gene. The V and J genes are TRBV2 and TRBJ1-1; a weak D match, TRBD1 (5 bases). The CDR3 is 13 residues long. CDR1 is SNHLY, CDR2 FYNNEI, per germline. The DNA read from the CDR3 is TGTGCCAGCAGTGCACAGGCGCGCTCGGAA. This encodes CASSAQARSE. The entire CDR3 protein is CASSAQARSEAFF.

On this clone: The CDR3 end lies 3 residues beyond the end of the read and is filled in from the germline J gene. This sequence joins TRBV27 and TRBJ2-7; 11 bases agree with TRBD2. Germline CDR1 reads MNHEY; CDR2 reads SMNVEV (reference sequence). There are 14 residues in the CDR3. V trimming: 6 bases; J trimming: 3 bases; junction bases outside the gene matches: 4. The CDR3 spells CASRIAGGLYEQYF. The DNA read from the CDR3 is TGTGCCAGCAGGATAGCGGGGGGGCTCTACGAG.

This clone is deemed medium-sized (0.01 to 0.1%) by its frequency. Read sequence stops 3 residues before the CDR3 end, and the germline J gene provides the missing end. The chain carries TRBV5-1 and TRBJ2-2; 11 bases agree with TRBD1. V gave up 4 bases and J gave up 1 base; unmatched junction bases: 6. In germline, CDR1 is SGHRS, CDR2 YFSETQ. This CDR3 is built from 17 residues. The part of the CDR3 DNA that was read is TGCGCCAGCAGCACCGGACAGGGGGCCCTGAACACCGGGGAG. This translates into CASSTGQGALNTGE. The whole CDR3 reads CASSTGQGALNTGELFF.